This TCR beta chain comes out of a study of beta chain features in type 1 diabetes. Whole-study findings and limits: Any role of HLA type in TCRB rearrangement remained unresolved here. Moderate yet significant TCRB CDR3 shortening was seen in Type 1 diabetes patients in all four CD4+ subsets.

Remarks on this clone: The antigen is unknown.

Germline lookup yields CDR1 SQVTM and CDR2 ANQGSEA. The V gene end was trimmed by 4 bases and the J gene end by 5 bases; junction bases not matched to a gene: 10. The CDR3 covers 14 residues. Sequencing targeted expressed TCRB transcripts, as all isolated RNA had been reverse transcribed. Sequenced by immunoSEQ multiplex PCR; TCRdb stores in-frame clones only, minus some. The sample has around 310,000 clones, approximately 12% seen once. The sample was naive CD4+ T cells from blood. This sequence joins TRBV29-1 and TRBJ2-7; 8 nucleotides agree with TRBD1. This receptor was identified in a woman between 18 and 29 years old with type 1 diabetes. The CDR3 DNA reads as TGCAGCGTTGGGAGCAGGGGGCTATCCAACGAGCAGTACTTC. Amino acids: CSVGSRGLSNEQYF.